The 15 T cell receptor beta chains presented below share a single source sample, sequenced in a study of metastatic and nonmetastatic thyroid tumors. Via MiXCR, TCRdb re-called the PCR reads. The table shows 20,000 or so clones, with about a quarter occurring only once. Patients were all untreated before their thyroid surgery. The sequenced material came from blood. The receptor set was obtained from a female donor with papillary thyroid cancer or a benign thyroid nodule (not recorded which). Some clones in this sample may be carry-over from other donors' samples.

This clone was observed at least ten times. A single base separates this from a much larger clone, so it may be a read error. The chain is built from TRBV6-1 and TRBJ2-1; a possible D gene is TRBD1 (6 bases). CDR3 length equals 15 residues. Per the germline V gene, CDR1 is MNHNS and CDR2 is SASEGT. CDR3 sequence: CASGTSSSSCNEQFF. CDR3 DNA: TGTGCCAGCGGGACAAGCAGTAGCTCCTGCAATGAGCAGTTCTTC.

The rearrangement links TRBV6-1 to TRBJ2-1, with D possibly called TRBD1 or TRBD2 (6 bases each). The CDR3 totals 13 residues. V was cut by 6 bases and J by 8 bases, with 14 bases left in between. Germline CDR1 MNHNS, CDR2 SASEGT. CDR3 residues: CASSPPGGYEQFF. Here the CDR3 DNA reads TGTGCCAGCAGCCCCCCCGGGGGCTATGAGCAGTTCTTC.

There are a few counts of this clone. CDR3 loop: CASSLAGHQYF. The CDR3 bases are TGTGCCAGCAGCTTAGCGGGGCATCAGTACTTC. This chain uses TRBV7-9 with TRBJ2-7; D may be TRBD1 (5 bases). This CDR3 has 11 residues. V lost 0 bases and J lost 10, with 7 bases in between. Germline CDR1 SEHNR, CDR2 FQNEAQ (reference sequence). The full variable domain, completed using reference TRBV7-9 and TRBJ2-7, is DTGVSQNPRHKITKRGQNVTFRCDPISEHNRLYWYRQTLGQGPEFLTYFQNEAQLEKSRLLSDRFSAERPKGSFSTLEIQRTEQGDSAMYLCASSLAGHQYFGPGTRLTVT.

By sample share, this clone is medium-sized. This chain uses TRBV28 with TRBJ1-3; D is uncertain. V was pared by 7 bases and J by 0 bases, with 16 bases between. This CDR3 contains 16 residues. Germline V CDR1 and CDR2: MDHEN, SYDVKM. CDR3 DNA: TGTGCCAGCATTTCTTTCCCGGCATTCTCTGGAAACACCATATATTTT. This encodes CASISFPAFSGNTIYF. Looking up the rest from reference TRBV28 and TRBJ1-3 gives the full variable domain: DVKVTQSSRYLVKRTGEKVFLECVQDMDHENMFWYRQDPGLGLRLIYFSYDVKMKEKGDIPEGYSVSREKKERFSLILESASTNQTSMYLCASISFPAFSGNTIYFGEGSWLTVV.

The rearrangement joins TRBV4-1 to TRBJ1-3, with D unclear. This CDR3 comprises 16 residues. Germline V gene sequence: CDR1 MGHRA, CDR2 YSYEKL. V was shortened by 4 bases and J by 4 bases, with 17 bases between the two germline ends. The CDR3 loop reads CASSPGLWASGNTIYF. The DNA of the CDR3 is TGCGCCAGCAGCCCTGGACTATGGGCTTCGGGAAACACCATATATTTT.

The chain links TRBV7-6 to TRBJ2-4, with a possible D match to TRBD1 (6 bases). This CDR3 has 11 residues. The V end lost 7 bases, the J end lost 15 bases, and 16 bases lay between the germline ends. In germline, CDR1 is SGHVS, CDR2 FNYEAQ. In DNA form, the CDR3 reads TGTGCCAGCATCGCCGGGGACAAGCTGTACTTC. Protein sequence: CASIAGDKLYF. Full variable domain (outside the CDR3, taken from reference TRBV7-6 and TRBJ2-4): GAGVSQSPRYKVTKRGQDVALRCDPISGHVSLYWYRQALGQGPEFLTYFNYEAQQDKSGLPNDRFSAERPEGSISTLTIQRTEQRDSAMYRCASIAGDKLYFGAGTRLSVL.

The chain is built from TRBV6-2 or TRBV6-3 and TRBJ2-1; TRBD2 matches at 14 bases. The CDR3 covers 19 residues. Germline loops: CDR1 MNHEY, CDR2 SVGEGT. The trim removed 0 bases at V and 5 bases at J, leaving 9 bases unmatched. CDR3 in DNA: TGTGCCAGCAGTTACTCACGGGGACTAGCGGGAGACTTAAACAATGAGCAGTTCTTC. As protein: CASSYSRGLAGDLNNEQFF.

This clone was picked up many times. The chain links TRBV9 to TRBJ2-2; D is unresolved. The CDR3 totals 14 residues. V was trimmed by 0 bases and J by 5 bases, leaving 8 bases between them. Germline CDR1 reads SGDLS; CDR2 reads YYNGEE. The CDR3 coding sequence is TGTGCCAGCAGCGTAGGTCAGAGGACCGGGGAGCTGTTTTTT. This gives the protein CASSVGQRTGELFF.

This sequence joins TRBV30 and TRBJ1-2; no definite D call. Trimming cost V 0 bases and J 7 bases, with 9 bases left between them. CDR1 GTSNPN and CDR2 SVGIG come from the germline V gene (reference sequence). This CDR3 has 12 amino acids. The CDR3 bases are TGTGCCTGGAGTGTACGACTTGGTGGCTACACCTTC. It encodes CAWSVRLGGYTF.

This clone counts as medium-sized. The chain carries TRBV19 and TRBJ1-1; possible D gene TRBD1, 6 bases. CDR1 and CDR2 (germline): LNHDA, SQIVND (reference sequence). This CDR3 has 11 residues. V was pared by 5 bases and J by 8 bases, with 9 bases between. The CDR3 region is CASSHGTEAFF. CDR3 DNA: TGTGCCAGTAGTCACGGGACAGAAGCTTTCTTT.

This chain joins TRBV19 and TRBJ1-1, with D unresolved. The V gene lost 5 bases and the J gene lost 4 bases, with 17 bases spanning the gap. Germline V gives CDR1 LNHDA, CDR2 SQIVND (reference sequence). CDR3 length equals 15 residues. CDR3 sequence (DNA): TGTGCCAGTAGTCCGACCGACGCTTTAACCACTGAAGCTTTCTTT. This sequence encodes CASSPTDALTTEAFF.

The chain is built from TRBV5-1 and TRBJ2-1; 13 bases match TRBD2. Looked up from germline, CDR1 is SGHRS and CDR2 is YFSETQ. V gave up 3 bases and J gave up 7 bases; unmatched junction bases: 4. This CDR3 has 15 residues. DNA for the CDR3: TGCGCCAGCAGCTCACTAGCGGGAGGGCCGAATGAGCAGTTCTTC. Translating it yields CASSSLAGGPNEQFF.

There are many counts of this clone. In DNA form, the CDR3 reads TGTGCCAGCTACCCCTCTGCGGGGACTTACAATGAGCAGTTCTTC. Its protein is CASYPSAGTYNEQFF. V and J are TRBV5-4 and TRBJ2-1; possible D gene TRBD2, 6 bases. Trimming stripped 7 bases from V and 4 bases from J, with 18 bases between. This CDR3 has 15 residues. Germline V gene data show CDR1 as SGHNT and CDR2 as YYREEE (reference sequence).

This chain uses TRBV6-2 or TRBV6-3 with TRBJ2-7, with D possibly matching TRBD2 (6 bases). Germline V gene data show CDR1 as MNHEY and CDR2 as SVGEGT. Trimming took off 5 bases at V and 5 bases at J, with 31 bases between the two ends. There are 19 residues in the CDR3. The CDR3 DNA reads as TGTGCCAGCAGTCCTACATGTTTCTGTGCATCGGGAGAGTGGAACGAGCAGTACTTC. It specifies CASSPTCFCASGEWNEQYF.

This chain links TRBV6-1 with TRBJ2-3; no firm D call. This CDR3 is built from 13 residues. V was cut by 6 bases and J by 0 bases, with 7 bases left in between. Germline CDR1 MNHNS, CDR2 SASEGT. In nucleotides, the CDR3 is TGTGCCAGCAGAGGTACCAGCACAGATACGCAGTATTTT. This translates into CASRGTSTDTQYF.